A selection of T cell receptor beta chains follows, all from one sample in a study of early T cells in non-severe SARS-CoV-2 infection. Each CDR3 protein gets one entry after TCRdb re-called the 5' RACE reads with MiXCR. The sample holds about 63,000 distinct CDR3 sequences, 10% to 15% seen once. Sequencing used whole blood. The receptors come from an adult who was a healthcare worker with PCR-confirmed SARS-CoV-2 infection or an uninfected control (not recorded which). Both conserved end residues are part of each CDR3. A D gene is named only where the DNA matches it firmly. Clone size is stated in some rows and not others, as once, few, many or a class when expanded.

d_call: TRBD1; j_call: TRBJ2-2; clone_size: many; v_call: TRBV5-1; cdr3_nt: TGCGCCAGCAGGCTGACAGGGGACGCCGGGGAGCTGTTTTTT; cdr3_aa: CASRLTGDAGELFF
d_call: .; j_call: TRBJ2-3; clone_size: many; v_call: TRBV3-1; cdr3_nt: TGTGCCAGCAGCCAAGTAGCCGGGGGCCTTCAGTATTTT; cdr3_aa: CASSQVAGGLQYF
d_call: .; j_call: TRBJ1-4; clone_size: many; v_call: TRBV19; cdr3_nt: TGTGCCAGTAGTCCTGGCAGTGCAACTAATGAAAAACTGTTTTTT; cdr3_aa: CASSPGSATNEKLFF
d_call: .; j_call: TRBJ2-5; clone_size: many; v_call: TRBV20-1; cdr3_nt: TGCAGTGCTAGAGACTACAGGAGAAAAGAGACCCAGTACTTC; cdr3_aa: CSARDYRRKETQYF
d_call: .; j_call: TRBJ2-5; clone_size: .; v_call: TRBV29-1; cdr3_nt: TGCAGCGTTGTCGAGGCCGCGGAGACCCAGTACTTC; cdr3_aa: CSVVEAAETQYF
d_call: .; j_call: TRBJ2-1; clone_size: few; v_call: TRBV7-9; cdr3_nt: TGTGCCAGCAGCTTCACACCGACATATCGGGGGTTGGAGCAGTTCTTC; cdr3_aa: CASSFTPTYRGLEQFF
d_call: .; j_call: TRBJ2-3; clone_size: few; v_call: TRBV6-1; cdr3_nt: TGTGCCAGCATGTGGGATGCAGATACGCAGTATTTT; cdr3_aa: CASMWDADTQYF
d_call: TRBD1; j_call: TRBJ1-4; clone_size: few; v_call: TRBV20-1; cdr3_nt: TGCAGTGCTAGAGAGACAGGGGCAACTAATGAAAAACTGTTTTTT; cdr3_aa: CSARETGATNEKLFF
d_call: .; j_call: TRBJ2-7; clone_size: many; v_call: TRBV10-3; cdr3_nt: TGTGCCATCAGGACACGGACAACCTACGAGCAGTACTTC; cdr3_aa: CAIRTRTTYEQYF
d_call: .; j_call: TRBJ2-4; clone_size: many; v_call: TRBV6-5; cdr3_nt: TGTGCCAGCAGTTATAACAGGCTAGCCAAAAACATTCAGTACTTC; cdr3_aa: CASSYNRLAKNIQYF
d_call: .; j_call: TRBJ2-1; clone_size: many; v_call: TRBV6-6; cdr3_nt: TGTGCCAGCAACCCCGCCAGAAGGGATGAGCAGTTCTTC; cdr3_aa: CASNPARRDEQFF
d_call: .; j_call: TRBJ2-7; clone_size: many; v_call: TRBV18; cdr3_nt: TGTGCCAGCTCACCTCCCCAGGGCCCCCTTTACTACGAGCAGTACTTC; cdr3_aa: CASSPPQGPLYYEQYF
d_call: TRBD2; j_call: TRBJ2-2; clone_size: .; v_call: TRBV5-4; cdr3_nt: TGTGCCAGCAGCAGAGGACTAGCCACTAACGGGGAGCTGTTTTTT; cdr3_aa: CASSRGLATNGELFF
d_call: TRBD1; j_call: TRBJ1-6; clone_size: many; v_call: TRBV5-1; cdr3_nt: TGCGCCAGCAGCTCTAGGCCCGAAACGGGACAGGGAAATTCACCCCTCCACTTT; cdr3_aa: CASSSRPETGQGNSPLHF
d_call: .; j_call: TRBJ1-6; clone_size: many; v_call: TRBV2; cdr3_nt: TGTGCCAGCAGCAGGACGGGCGATAATTCACCCCTCCACTTT; cdr3_aa: CASSRTGDNSPLHF
d_call: TRBD1; j_call: TRBJ1-1; clone_size: .; v_call: TRBV5-1; cdr3_nt: TGCGCCAGCAGCTCCGGGACAGATATGAACACTGAAGCTTTCTTT; cdr3_aa: CASSSGTDMNTEAFF
d_call: TRBD1; j_call: TRBJ1-6; clone_size: .; v_call: TRBV30; cdr3_nt: TGTGCCTGGAGAAGGGGGCCGAGATCACCCCTCCACTTT; cdr3_aa: CAWRRGPRSPLHF
d_call: .; j_call: TRBJ1-4; clone_size: few; v_call: TRBV7-8; cdr3_nt: TGTGCCAGCAGCCCCAGGGCGGATGAAAAACTGTTTTTT; cdr3_aa: CASSPRADEKLFF
d_call: .; j_call: TRBJ2-1; clone_size: many; v_call: TRBV13; cdr3_nt: TGTGCCAGCAGCTCAACCTCCCGTTTCAATGAGCAGTTCTTC; cdr3_aa: CASSSTSRFNEQFF
d_call: .; j_call: TRBJ2-7; clone_size: many; v_call: TRBV5-1; cdr3_nt: TGCGCCAGCAGATTCACAATGGACGAGCAGTACTTC; cdr3_aa: CASRFTMDEQYF
d_call: .; j_call: TRBJ1-1; clone_size: many; v_call: TRBV30; cdr3_nt: TGTGCCTGGAGTGAAATGAACACTGAAGCTTTCTTT; cdr3_aa: CAWSEMNTEAFF
d_call: .; j_call: TRBJ1-2; clone_size: .; v_call: TRBV12-3/TRBV12-4; cdr3_nt: TGTGCCAGCAGTTTAGTGGGTTGGTACACCTTC; cdr3_aa: CASSLVGWYTF
d_call: TRBD1; j_call: TRBJ2-1; clone_size: few; v_call: TRBV6-2/TRBV6-3; cdr3_nt: TGTGCCAGCCGGGGGTGGCAGGGGGCAGAGAATGAGCAGTTCTTC; cdr3_aa: CASRGWQGAENEQFF
d_call: .; j_call: TRBJ2-1; clone_size: .; v_call: TRBV29-1; cdr3_nt: TGCAGCGGCGGACAGTACAATGAGCAGTTCTTC; cdr3_aa: CSGGQYNEQFF
d_call: TRBD2; j_call: TRBJ2-4; clone_size: .; v_call: TRBV29-1; cdr3_nt: TGCAGCGTTGGTGAGGGAGGGGAAAACATTCAGTACTTC; cdr3_aa: CSVGEGGENIQYF
d_call: TRBD1; j_call: TRBJ1-3; clone_size: .; v_call: TRBV6-6; cdr3_nt: TGTGCCAGCACCGGATACGGCCCCACAGGGGTTGGAAACACCATATATTTT; cdr3_aa: CASTGYGPTGVGNTIYF
d_call: TRBD2; j_call: TRBJ2-3; clone_size: many; v_call: TRBV9; cdr3_nt: TGTGCCAGCAGCGTATTAGCGGGGGTGGGAGATACGCAGTATTTT; cdr3_aa: CASSVLAGVGDTQYF
d_call: .; j_call: TRBJ2-1; clone_size: .; v_call: TRBV11-3; cdr3_nt: TGTGCCAGCAGCCTCTCCGCCGGGACTTGGAATGAGCAGTTCTTC; cdr3_aa: CASSLSAGTWNEQFF
d_call: TRBD2; j_call: TRBJ2-1; clone_size: .; v_call: TRBV7-2; cdr3_nt: TGTGCCAGCAGCTTGGGGGGGACTATTCGCGAGCAGTTCTTC; cdr3_aa: CASSLGGTIREQFF
d_call: TRBD1; j_call: TRBJ2-7; clone_size: many; v_call: TRBV29-1; cdr3_nt: TGCAGCGTTGAAGACTACGACAGGGGCTACGAGCAGTACTTC; cdr3_aa: CSVEDYDRGYEQYF
d_call: .; j_call: TRBJ2-3; clone_size: .; v_call: TRBV5-1; cdr3_nt: TGCGCCAGCAGCAGGACCCAGGGCCTACAGGATACGCAGTATTTT; cdr3_aa: CASSRTQGLQDTQYF
d_call: .; j_call: TRBJ1-3; clone_size: few; v_call: TRBV7-6; cdr3_nt: TGTGCCAGCAGCTTAGGCCCGGGGGACAACTCTGGAAACACCATATATTTT; cdr3_aa: CASSLGPGDNSGNTIYF
d_call: TRBD1; j_call: TRBJ2-7; clone_size: many; v_call: TRBV12-3/TRBV12-4; cdr3_nt: TGTGCCAGCAGCCCGTCCGGGACAGGGAGCGAGCAGTACTTC; cdr3_aa: CASSPSGTGSEQYF
d_call: TRBD2; j_call: TRBJ2-7; clone_size: many; v_call: TRBV5-5; cdr3_nt: TGTGCCAGCAGCTTGGTGCGGGGGAACGAGCAGTACTTC; cdr3_aa: CASSLVRGNEQYF
d_call: .; j_call: TRBJ2-3; clone_size: many; v_call: TRBV25-1; cdr3_nt: TGTGCCAGCAGTGAAACAGACGGCACAGATACGCAGTATTTT; cdr3_aa: CASSETDGTDTQYF
d_call: .; j_call: TRBJ1-6; clone_size: many; v_call: TRBV20-1; cdr3_nt: TGCAGTGCTAGAGTTGGGAGCTCCTATAATTCACCCCTCCACTTT; cdr3_aa: CSARVGSSYNSPLHF
d_call: TRBD2; j_call: TRBJ2-6; clone_size: .; v_call: TRBV6-2/TRBV6-3; cdr3_nt: TGTGCCAGCAGTTACTTTGGCGGGGGGACCTCTGGGGCCAACGTCCTGACTTTC; cdr3_aa: CASSYFGGGTSGANVLTF
d_call: .; j_call: TRBJ2-6; clone_size: many; v_call: TRBV4-3; cdr3_nt: TGCGCCAGCAGCCAAGATCCCCGGGGTGGGGCCAACGTCCTGACTTTC; cdr3_aa: CASSQDPRGGANVLTF
d_call: .; j_call: TRBJ2-5; clone_size: few; v_call: TRBV7-9; cdr3_nt: TGTGCCAGCAGCAGCCGCAGCCAAGAGACCCAGTACTTC; cdr3_aa: CASSSRSQETQYF
d_call: .; j_call: TRBJ2-7; clone_size: .; v_call: TRBV11-2; cdr3_nt: TGTGCCAGCAGCCTGGACTCTCGCTCCTACGAGCAGTACTTC; cdr3_aa: CASSLDSRSYEQYF
d_call: .; j_call: TRBJ2-3; clone_size: .; v_call: TRBV20-1; cdr3_nt: TGCAGTGCTAGAAGGGGGGTAGATACGCAGTATTTT; cdr3_aa: CSARRGVDTQYF
d_call: .; j_call: TRBJ2-1; clone_size: many; v_call: TRBV11-2; cdr3_nt: TGTGCCAGCAGCCCACAGGGAAGGGAAAACAATGAGCAGTTCTTC; cdr3_aa: CASSPQGRENNEQFF
d_call: TRBD2; j_call: TRBJ2-1; clone_size: few; v_call: TRBV6-2/TRBV6-3; cdr3_nt: TGTGCCAGCACTATCCCGACTAGCGGGGGGCGGGATGAGCAGTTCTTC; cdr3_aa: CASTIPTSGGRDEQFF
d_call: TRBD1; j_call: TRBJ2-5; clone_size: few; v_call: TRBV4-1; cdr3_nt: TGCGCCAGCAGCCGTATGACAGGGAACCAAGAGACCCAGTACTTC; cdr3_aa: CASSRMTGNQETQYF
d_call: .; j_call: TRBJ2-1; clone_size: many; v_call: TRBV7-6; cdr3_nt: TGTGCCAGCAGCTTAGCGGGGGGGCCAGTTGAGCAGTTCTTC; cdr3_aa: CASSLAGGPVEQFF